This T cell receptor (beta chain) emerged from a study of CD8+ T cells in alopecia areata. Study details: Treated patients were given oral tofacitinib, which was dosed at 5 to 10 mg twice daily.

Extracted from the samples, RNA was reverse transcribed into cDNA to serve as the sequencing template. Sequencing used immunoSEQ multiplex PCR; TCRdb keeps in-frame clones, though not all of them. Here the sample spans 150,000 or so clones, around 49% being singletons. Unmatched junction bases numbered 10, after V lost 1 base and J lost 7 bases. Germline V lookup: CDR1 SQVTM, CDR2 ANQGSEA. This CDR3 is built from 15 residues. Specimens obtained from alopecia areata patients comprised lesional scalp punch biopsies and peripheral blood. The study's findings and limits: Relative to normal scalp, lesional scalp, especially alopecia totalis/universalis, showed higher clonality.

As regards this clone: The antigen remains unidentified.

The chain employs TRBV29-1 and TRBJ1-2; 9 bases match TRBD1. Sequenced material: CD8+ T cells sorted from blood, taken at week 0. This receptor was obtained from a human donor with alopecia areata. CDR3 sequence: CSVEAWDREGFGYTF. The CDR3 DNA is TGCAGCGTTGAAGCCTGGGACAGGGAAGGTTTTGGCTACACCTTC.